The sequence of this T cell receptor (beta chain) was determined in a study of CD8 T cells in ankylosing spondylitis. General study findings and limits: For ankylosing spondylitis blood, a TCR beta motif of under ten highly homologous variants appeared characteristic.

With respect to this clonotype: Its antigen is currently unknown.

TCRdb independently ran MiXCR on the 5' RACE reads; one entry per CDR3 protein. The data show roughly 700,000 distinct CDR3 sequences, around 20% seen once. The ends lost 2 bases at V and 1 base at J; junction bases unmatched: 5. CDR1 LGHDT and CDR2 YNNKEL come from the germline V gene (reference sequence). The CDR3 contains 16 residues. V is TRBV3-1 and J is TRBJ2-7, with 10 bases fitting TRBD2. Sequencing input: blood, either unsorted or a sorted T cell fraction (not recorded which). This receptor was identified in a male donor with ankylosing spondylitis. As DNA, the CDR3 is TGTGCCAGCAGCCAAAGCCTAGCGGGGGTTTCCTACGAGCAGTACTTC. This gives the protein CASSQSLAGVSYEQYF.